Listed below are T cell receptor beta chains from one sample, sequenced in a study of shared clonotypes between healthy human individuals. Produced via immunoSEQ multiplex PCR; TCRdb's table is partial and in-frame only. The sample lists about a million clones, approximately 76% occurring once. Specimen: memory CD4+ T cells sorted from blood. The origin of the receptors is a man between 18 and 29 years old in good health. The CDR3 runs from the conserved cysteine through the conserved F or W. D genes are given only for firm matches. Clone size appears in some rows only: once, few, many, or a class for an expanded clone.

J: TRBJ1-2
V: TRBV6-5
size: -
D: -
DNA: TGTGCCAGCACTCGCCAGGGAGAAGGCTACACCTTC
CDR3: CASTRQGEGYTF

J: TRBJ2-3
V: TRBV5-1
size: -
D: TRBD2
DNA: TGCGCCAGCATCGGACTAGCGGGGGCAGATACGCAGTATTTT
CDR3: CASIGLAGADTQYF

J: TRBJ1-1
V: TRBV7-9
size: -
D: -
DNA: TGTGCCAGCAGCCCCATGAACACTGAAGCTTTCTTT
CDR3: CASSPMNTEAFF

J: TRBJ2-1
V: TRBV30
size: once
D: -
DNA: TGTGCCTGGAGTGTACTGGGTGAGCAGTTCTTC
CDR3: CAWSVLGEQFF

J: TRBJ2-3
V: TRBV9
size: -
D: -
DNA: TGTGCCAGCAGCGTAGAACTGCGTTCAACAGATACGCAGTATTTT
CDR3: CASSVELRSTDTQYF

J: TRBJ1-1
V: TRBV5-1
size: -
D: TRBD1
DNA: TGCGCCAGCAGCTTAGGGGGCCGTGAGACTGAAGCTTTCTTT
CDR3: CASSLGGRETEAFF

J: TRBJ1-3
V: TRBV6-1
size: few
D: -
DNA: TGTGCCAGCAGTGAAACGGCAGGTGGAGGGGCTGGAAACACCATATATTTT
CDR3: CASSETAGGGAGNTIYF

J: TRBJ2-2
V: TRBV5-1
size: few
D: TRBD2
DNA: TGCGCCAGCACCGGGACAGGACTAAGACTAGCGGGAGCGACTCTCAACACCGGGGAGCTGTTTTTT
CDR3: CASTGTGLRLAGATLNTGELFF

J: TRBJ1-1
V: TRBV6-6
size: -
D: -
DNA: TGTGCCAGCAGGCCTAATGACAGCCCGAACACTGAAGCTTTCTTT
CDR3: CASRPNDSPNTEAFF

J: TRBJ2-7
V: TRBV19
size: -
D: TRBD2
DNA: TGTGCCAGTAGTATGAAAACTAGCGGAGTTCTCTCCTACGAGCAGTACTTC
CDR3: CASSMKTSGVLSYEQYF

J: TRBJ2-2
V: TRBV27
size: -
D: -
DNA: TGTGCCAGCAGTTTTAGGCAGAACACCGGGGAGCTGTTTTTT
CDR3: CASSFRQNTGELFF

J: TRBJ2-3
V: TRBV6-5
size: -
D: TRBD2
DNA: TGTGCCAGCAGTTACTCGGGGCGGGGGAGCACAGATACGCAGTATTTT
CDR3: CASSYSGRGSTDTQYF

J: TRBJ1-3
V: TRBV4-1
size: -
D: -
DNA: TGCGCCAGCAGCCAAGAAGGGACAACTCCCTCTGGAAACACCATATATTTT
CDR3: CASSQEGTTPSGNTIYF

J: TRBJ2-5
V: TRBV10-2
size: -
D: -
DNA: TGCGCCAGCAGTGCTGTGGGAGGCCAAGAGACCCAGTACTTC
CDR3: CASSAVGGQETQYF

J: TRBJ2-3
V: TRBV5-4
size: -
D: TRBD2
DNA: TGTGCCAGCAGCCCACTAGCGGGAGGGATTAGCACAGATACGCAGTATTTT
CDR3: CASSPLAGGISTDTQYF

J: TRBJ1-1
V: TRBV28
size: few
D: -
DNA: TGTGCCAGCAGCCTTCTTACAGGGACCACTGAAGCTTTCTTT
CDR3: CASSLLTGTTEAFF

J: TRBJ2-3
V: TRBV6-1
size: -
D: -
DNA: TGTGCCAGCAGTGAAAGGTGGGCGGCCGATACGCAGTATTTT
CDR3: CASSERWAADTQYF

J: TRBJ1-2
V: TRBV28
size: -
D: -
DNA: TGTGCCAGCAGTGGGGGGAGTAACTATGGCTACACCTTC
CDR3: CASSGGSNYGYTF

J: TRBJ1-2
V: TRBV5-6
size: -
D: -
DNA: TGTGCCAGCAGCTTGCTTGTCATAGATGGCTACACCTTC
CDR3: CASSLLVIDGYTF

J: TRBJ2-5
V: TRBV30
size: -
D: TRBD2
DNA: TGTGCCTGGAGTGCCGGGACTAGCCCCCAAGAGACCCAGTACTTC
CDR3: CAWSAGTSPQETQYF

J: TRBJ2-7
V: TRBV5-1
size: -
D: -
DNA: TGCGCCAGCAGCTTAGGCAAAGGATCCTACGAGCAGTACTTC
CDR3: CASSLGKGSYEQYF

J: TRBJ2-4
V: TRBV7-9
size: few
D: -
DNA: TGTGCCAGCAGCCGAAGGGGGGCGGAAGCCAAAAACATTCAGTACTTC
CDR3: CASSRRGAEAKNIQYF

J: TRBJ2-7
V: TRBV11-1
size: -
D: -
DNA: TGTGCCAGCAGCTTAAGGGAAGACACCCGTGTCTACGAGCAGTACTTC
CDR3: CASSLREDTRVYEQYF

J: TRBJ2-7
V: TRBV5-4
size: -
D: TRBD1
DNA: TGTGCCAGCAGCTTGGAACCTACAGGGGGCTACGAGCAGTACTTC
CDR3: CASSLEPTGGYEQYF

J: TRBJ1-2
V: TRBV19
size: -
D: -
DNA: TGTGCCAGTAGCCGCGTCCTGGGCTATGGCTACACCTTC
CDR3: CASSRVLGYGYTF

J: TRBJ1-6
V: TRBV5-6
size: -
D: -
DNA: TGTGCCAGCAGCTTGGTGACAGGTGAATCACCCCTCCACTTT
CDR3: CASSLVTGESPLHF

J: TRBJ1-1
V: TRBV6-5
size: -
D: -
DNA: TGTGCCAGCAGTTACGTTGGGGGCGGTGTTGAAGCTTTCTTT
CDR3: CASSYVGGGVEAFF

J: TRBJ2-7
V: TRBV5-1
size: -
D: TRBD1
DNA: TGCGCCAGCAGCTTGGTAGGGACAGGGGGCGGCGAGCAGTACTTC
CDR3: CASSLVGTGGGEQYF

J: TRBJ1-1
V: TRBV5-8
size: once
D: -
DNA: TGTGCCAGCAGCCCCGGTCGGGGGATTGAAGCTTTCTTT
CDR3: CASSPGRGIEAFF

J: TRBJ2-5
V: TRBV5-5
size: many
D: -
DNA: TGTGCCAGCAGCTTCCCAAGTGGCGGAAGGAGCGAGACCCAGTACTTC
CDR3: CASSFPSGGRSETQYF

J: TRBJ2-4
V: TRBV7-9
size: -
D: -
DNA: TGTGCCAGCAGCCCCCGGGGTCTCTCTAGCAGTAAAAACATTCAGTACTTC
CDR3: CASSPRGLSSSKNIQYF

J: TRBJ2-3
V: TRBV2
size: -
D: TRBD2
DNA: TGTGCCAGCAGGGTACGGCTAGCGGGGGGGCAGATTGGCACAGATACGCAGTATTTT
CDR3: CASRVRLAGGQIGTDTQYF

J: TRBJ1-2
V: TRBV4-1
size: -
D: -
DNA: TGCGCCAGCAGCCCGAGCTTTCCCGGACAGAACTATGGCTACACCTTC
CDR3: CASSPSFPGQNYGYTF

J: TRBJ2-2
V: TRBV7-2
size: once
D: -
DNA: TGTGCCAGCAGCTTAGCTGGTCTCACCGGGGAGCTGTTTTTT
CDR3: CASSLAGLTGELFF

J: TRBJ2-7
V: TRBV7-2
size: -
D: TRBD2
DNA: TGTGCCAGCAGCTCCGGGACTATTCGGTCCGAGCAGTACTTC
CDR3: CASSSGTIRSEQYF

J: TRBJ1-1
V: TRBV5-5
size: -
D: -
DNA: TGTGCCAGCAGCCGCGAGGCAGGGCTCACTGAAGCTTTCTTT
CDR3: CASSREAGLTEAFF

J: TRBJ2-3
V: TRBV2
size: -
D: TRBD2
DNA: TGTGCCAGCAGACTAGCGCCTAGCACAGATACGCAGTATTTT
CDR3: CASRLAPSTDTQYF

J: TRBJ1-6
V: TRBV10-3
size: many
D: -
DNA: TGTGCCACCGGAGGGACACCGGATAATTCACCCCTCCACTTT
CDR3: CATGGTPDNSPLHF

J: TRBJ1-2
V: TRBV19
size: once
D: -
DNA: TGTGCCAGTACATCACAGGGCTACGCCCGGGGAAGTGGCTACACCTTC
CDR3: CASTSQGYARGSGYTF